The next 24 T cell receptor beta chains were all read from a single sample in a study of identical twins. TCRdb re-called the 5' RACE reads through MiXCR, storing one row per CDR3 protein. The sample includes approximately 890,000 distinct CDR3 sequences, roughly an eighth of them seen just once. This same sample was also part of a study on yellow fever vaccine responses in identical twins.

Material for sequencing was PBMCs. Every receptor here comes from a young woman in good health.

This clonotype was observed a handful of times. This chain connects TRBV28 to TRBJ2-5; D is tentatively TRBD1 or TRBD2 (6 bases each). Germline CDR1 reads MDHEN; CDR2 reads SYDVKM. V shed 5 bases and J shed 3 bases, with 19 bases lying between them. The CDR3 covers 16 residues. The CDR3 DNA reads TGTGCCAGCAGTCAGCACGGGGGCGGGAAAAAAGAGACCCAGTACTTC. Protein: CASSQHGGGKKETQYF.

The rearrangement links TRBV29-1 to TRBJ2-2, with 7 bases aligning to TRBD1. J was trimmed by 4 bases and V by 7 bases; bases with no gene match: 6. The CDR3 runs 13 residues. Germline lookup yields CDR1 SQVTM and CDR2 ANQGSEA. The CDR3 sequence is CSASGTVTGELFF. For the CDR3, the DNA is TGCAGCGCCTCCGGGACAGTCACCGGGGAGCTGTTTTTT.

This clonotype was recorded many times. The chain links TRBV12-3 or TRBV12-4 to TRBJ1-2, with a weak D call TRBD1 (5 bases). Deletions cut 6 bases from V and 1 base from J, with 12 bases between. CDR3 size: 14 residues. The DNA for the CDR3 is TGTGCCAGCAGATTTCCGGGACTTAACTATGGCTACACCTTC. This encodes CASRFPGLNYGYTF.

This clonotype occurred a few times. V and J are TRBV12-3 or TRBV12-4 and TRBJ2-1; 11 bases map to TRBD2. This CDR3 comprises 17 residues. Trimming at V came to 3 bases and at J to 12 bases, leaving 16 bases not matched to a gene. DNA of the CDR3: TGTGCCAGCAGTTTGGACACCCCGGCTAGCGGGAGGCCACTGCAGTTCTTC. Its protein is CASSLDTPASGRPLQFF.

CDR3 amino acids: CATSSPRGGWADTQYF. The CDR3 DNA sequence: TGTGCCACCAGCAGTCCTCGCGGGGGCTGGGCAGATACGCAGTATTTT. This rearrangement joins TRBV15 to TRBJ2-3; D perhaps matches TRBD2 (7 bases). CDR3 length: 16 residues. The germline V and J ends were trimmed by 3 bases and 4 bases, with 17 bases remaining between them. The V gene's germline CDR1 is LNHNV and CDR2 YYDKDF (reference sequence). Drawing the rest from reference TRBV15 and TRBJ2-3, the complete variable domain is DAMVIQNPRYQVTQFGKPVTLSCSQTLNHNVMYWYQQKSSQAPKLLFHYYDKDFNNEADTPDNFQSRRPNTSFCFLDIRSPGLGDTAMYLCATSSPRGGWADTQYFGPGTRLTVL.

This chain links TRBV7-9 with TRBJ1-5; D is unclear. CDR1 SEHNR and CDR2 FQNEAQ come from the germline V gene (reference sequence). V was clipped by 4 bases and J by 5 bases, with 9 bases between them. There are 13 residues in the CDR3. In nucleotides, the CDR3 is TGTGCCAGCAGCTCCGTAGGAGATCAGCCCCAGCATTTT. Translation gives CASSSVGDQPQHF.

This clonotype was recorded only once. This chain links TRBV7-2 with TRBJ2-7, with 8 bases identical to TRBD2. CDR1 is SGHTA and CDR2 is FQGNSA in the germline V gene. Unmatched junction bases numbered 9, after V lost 5 bases and J lost 6 bases. The CDR3 spans 14 residues. The CDR3 spells CASSVLADLVEQYF. The CDR3 region has the DNA TGTGCCAGCAGCGTACTAGCGGACCTCGTCGAGCAGTACTTC. Combining the CDR3 with reference TRBV7-2 and TRBJ2-7 gives the whole variable domain GAGVSQSPSNKVTEKGKDVELRCDPISGHTALYWYRQSLGQGLEFLIYFQGNSAPDKSGLPSDRFSAERTGGSVSTLTIQRTQQEDSAVYLCASSVLADLVEQYFGPGTRLTVT.

This clonotype was found a few times. The J gene is TRBJ2-7, the V gene TRBV20-1, with 8 bases identical to TRBD1. After removal of 4 bases from V and 1 base from J, the junction contained 6 bases not matched to a gene. The CDR3 loop spans 14 amino acids. Germline V CDR1 and CDR2: DFQATT, SNEGSKA (reference sequence). The CDR3: CSAITGTGSYEQYV. The CDR3 DNA follows: TGCAGTGCTATCACCGGGACAGGATCCTACGAGCAGTACGTC.

This clonotype showed up many times. The rearrangement links TRBV7-9 to TRBJ1-4, with TRBD1 as a possible D gene (5 bases). The CDR3 is 11 residues long. Trimming shortened V by 8 bases and J by 7 bases, and 8 bases separated the two germline ends. Germline V gives CDR1 SEHNR, CDR2 FQNEAQ (reference sequence). The CDR3 DNA is TGTGCCAGCGGAACAGGTGAAAAACTGTTTTTT. It yields the protein CASGTGEKLFF. The variable domain in full, with the rest retrieved from reference TRBV7-9 and TRBJ1-4, is DTGVSQNPRHKITKRGQNVTFRCDPISEHNRLYWYRQTLGQGPEFLTYFQNEAQLEKSRLLSDRFSAERPKGSFSTLEIQRTEQGDSAMYLCASGTGEKLFFGSGTQLSVL.

In this sample, this clonotype turned up a few times. The chain links TRBV5-1 to TRBJ1-6; 7 bases agree with TRBD1. V lost 4 bases and J lost 8; bases outside the gene matches: 12. Germline assignment: CDR1 SGHRS and CDR2 YFSETQ. The CDR3 sequence is 16 residues long. The CDR3 coding sequence is TGCGCCAGCAGCCACTTGTCCTCTCAGGGGGATTCACCCCTCCACTTT. Protein sequence: CASSHLSSQGDSPLHF.

This clonotype appeared many times. V is TRBV2 and J is TRBJ1-1, with unresolved D. V was cut by 7 bases and J by 5 bases, with 20 bases left in between. CDR1 and CDR2 from the germline V gene are SNHLY and FYNNEI. CDR3 size: 15 residues. CDR3 coding DNA: TGTGCCAGCACCCAGTCTCCCCTCCGAGGGACTGAAGCTTTCTTT. It specifies CASTQSPLRGTEAFF.

This clonotype occurred many times. The chain combines TRBV15 with TRBJ2-7; 7 bases are a match to TRBD2. V trimming: 1 base; J trimming: 3 bases; junction bases outside the gene matches: 9. The CDR3 runs 16 residues. CDR1 and CDR2 (germline): LNHNV, YYDKDF (reference sequence). As DNA, the CDR3 is TGTGCCACCAGCAGAGGGTTAACTAGCGACAACTACGAGCAGTACTTC. Its protein is CATSRGLTSDNYEQYF.

This clonotype has a count of ten or more. The chain carries TRBV6-2 or TRBV6-3 and TRBJ2-7; the D is unclear. V shed 6 bases and J shed 4 bases, with 10 bases lying between them. The CDR3 covers 12 residues. The germline V gene has CDR1 MNHEY and CDR2 SVGEGT. DNA of the CDR3: TGTGCCAGCAGCCAGTTCTTATACGAGCAGTACTTC. Protein product: CASSQFLYEQYF.

This rearrangement joins TRBV3-1 to TRBJ1-6; 10 positions match TRBD1. The germline CDR1 and CDR2 sequences are LGHDT and YNNKEL (reference sequence). With V trimmed by 2 bases and J by 8 bases, 6 bases remained unmatched. CDR3 length equals 16 residues. DNA of the CDR3: TGTGCCAGCAGCCAACTTCGGACAGGGGGGTATTCACCCCTCCACTTT. Its protein product is CASSQLRTGGYSPLHF. The complete variable domain, with remaining parts taken from reference TRBV3-1 and TRBJ1-6, reads DTAVSQTPKYLVTQMGNDKSIKCEQNLGHDTMYWYKQDSKKFLKIMFSYNNKELIINETVPNRFSPKSPDKAHLNLHINSLELGDSAVYFCASSQLRTGGYSPLHFGNGTRLTVT.

The V and J genes are TRBV24-1 and TRBJ2-5, with TRBD2 matching over 16 bases. CDR3 length: 18 residues. CDR1 and CDR2 from the germline V gene are KGHDR and SFDVKD. V trimming: 3 bases; J trimming: 5 bases; junction bases outside the gene matches: 8. This chain's CDR3 is CATSDPPGLAGGLETQYF. The DNA for the CDR3 is TGTGCCACCAGTGATCCGCCGGGACTAGCGGGGGGGCTGGAGACCCAGTACTTC.

A few counts support this clonotype. The genes are TRBV7-2 and TRBJ2-7, with D perhaps being TRBD1 or TRBD2 (5 bases each). Per germline, CDR1 SGHTA and CDR2 FQGNSA. V was pared by 1 base and J by 4 bases, with 14 bases between. This CDR3 comprises 15 residues. The CDR3 reads CASSLVGTPEYEQYF. CDR3 DNA sequence: TGTGCCAGCAGCTTAGTAGGGACCCCAGAGTACGAGCAGTACTTC.

This clonotype was recorded a few times. This rearrangement joins TRBV7-9 to TRBJ2-5; 7 bases are a match to TRBD1. CDR1 is SEHNR, CDR2 FQNEAQ, per germline (reference sequence). The CDR3 sequence is 14 residues long. J gave up 2 bases and V 4 bases, and 4 bases lay outside the gene matches. Written as DNA, the CDR3 is TGTGCCAGCAGCTCCCAGACAGGGCAAGAGACCCAGTACTTC. Translating gives CASSSQTGQETQYF.

This clonotype was seen more than once but under ten times. The chain employs TRBV20-1 and TRBJ2-5; TRBD1 matches at 11 bases. Germline V gene lookup returns CDR1 DFQATT and CDR2 SNEGSKA (reference sequence). The CDR3 loop spans 13 amino acids. The V segment lost 7 bases and the J segment 3 bases; nucleotides outside the gene matches: 4. CDR3 sequence: CSGPGQGEETQYF. For the CDR3, the DNA is TGCAGTGGTCCGGGACAGGGGGAAGAGACCCAGTACTTC.

The chain carries TRBV4-1 and TRBJ2-7, with TRBD1 matching over 9 bases. This CDR3 is built from 16 residues. The germline CDR1 and CDR2 sequences are MGHRA and YSYEKL. J was trimmed by 3 bases and V by 0 bases; bases with no gene match: 6. CDR3 in amino acids: CASSQDRGTGIYEQYF. In DNA form, the CDR3 reads TGCGCCAGCAGCCAAGATCGCGGGACAGGGATCTACGAGCAGTACTTC.

This clonotype was seen repeatedly, ten times or more. This chain joins TRBV12-3 or TRBV12-4 and TRBJ2-1; TRBD2 matches 16 bases. The CDR3 extends over 18 amino acids. With 6 bases clipped from V and 8 bases from J, the junction kept 13 bases outside the gene matches. CDR3 nucleotides: TGTGCCAGCAGCCTCCCGGGACTAGCGGGAGGGGGTCTCGATGAGCAGTTCTTC. Protein product: CASSLPGLAGGGLDEQFF.

V is TRBV9 and J is TRBJ1-2; 8 nucleotides agree with TRBD1. The CDR3 length is 16 residues. Losses at the gene ends were 4 bases for V and 2 bases for J; bases not matched to a gene: 10. Germline V gives CDR1 SGDLS, CDR2 YYNGEE. The CDR3 loop is CASSPKTWTGNYGYTF. The CDR3 DNA follows: TGTGCCAGCAGCCCCAAGACCTGGACAGGGAACTATGGCTACACCTTC.

This clonotype was found a few times. The chain joins TRBV7-8 to TRBJ2-7; TRBD2 aligns across 9 bases. The CDR3 has 16 amino acids. Germline V CDR1 and CDR2: SGHVS, FQNEAQ. V dropped 5 bases and J dropped 4; count of bases not matched to a gene: 12. Written as DNA, the CDR3 is TGTGCCAGCAGCGCCCCAGCGGGGGGCATTTCTTACGAGCAGTACTTC. Translating gives CASSAPAGGISYEQYF.

This rearrangement joins TRBV12-3 or TRBV12-4 to TRBJ2-5, with D tentatively TRBD2 (6 bases). The CDR3 spans 14 residues. The ends were cut back, 6 bases at V and 0 bases at J, with 11 bases in the middle. The CDR3 coding sequence is TGTGCCAGCAGGCCCTGGGGGGACCAAGAGACCCAGTACTTC. Translated: CASRPWGDQETQYF.

The chain joins TRBV7-3 to TRBJ2-1; D is tentatively TRBD1 or TRBD2 (5 bases each). This CDR3 has 16 amino acids. Germline loops: CDR1 SGHTA, CDR2 FQGTGA. V dropped 5 bases and J dropped 2 bases, with 16 bases sitting between them. The CDR3 spells CASSKTGTTTYNEQFF. In nucleotides, the CDR3 is TGTGCCAGCAGCAAAACTGGGACCACTACCTACAATGAGCAGTTCTTC.